This TCR beta chain was obtained from a study of cytomegalovirus exposure and HLA in healthy donors. General study findings and limits: Earlier analysis yielded a pattern in which most TCR beta V segments were productive about 90% or about 30% of the time.

Both 60 Vbeta primers and 13 Jbeta primers went into the PCR. Measured with immunoSEQ multiplex PCR; TCRdb has only the in-frame clones, and not every one. The sample lists about 130,000 clones; 80% to 90% were seen once. V was shortened by 6 bases and J by 3 bases, with 9 bases between the two germline ends. The CDR3 covers 13 residues. Germline V CDR1 and CDR2: MDHEN, SYDVKM. As regards this clone: Its antigen is unknown.

The clonotype was recovered from a woman aged 40 to 50 in good health and CMV-seropositive. This chain connects TRBV28 to TRBJ1-5; D might be TRBD1 (6 bases). Sequencing input: PBMCs. The CDR3 spells CASRGGANQPQHF. The CDR3 nucleotides are TGTGCCAGCAGGGGGGGGGCCAATCAGCCCCAGCATTTT.